This T cell receptor beta chain was identified during a study of blood T cell repertoires in COVID-19. Study at large: Nucleic acid was either cDNA or gDNA, and it came from T cells, B-cell-depleted T cells, or PBMCs.

Original handling: Scientists estimated how many nucleated cells there were by amplifying reference gene primers. This table comes from immunoSEQ multiplex PCR, and its TCRdb copy is limited to in-frame clones, with some not included. The V and J calls and clone size come from that table; D and trimming were worked out from the DNA. The sample lists about 150,000 clones; around 87% were seen once. The CDR3 runs to 13 residues. V lost 1 base, J lost 8 bases, and 10 bases lay in between. The V gene's germline CDR1 is LGHDT and CDR2 YNNKEL (reference sequence). The J gene is TRBJ2-3, the V gene TRBV3-1 (or the pseudogene TRBV3-2); D perhaps matches TRBD2 (6 bases). The sequenced sample was peripheral blood. The origin of this receptor is a man aged 55 to 70 with COVID-19, enrolled during active disease. The CDR3 sequence is CASSQGVGGTQYF. The CDR3 DNA reads TGTGCCAGCAGCCAAGGGGTGGGGGGTACGCAGTATTTT.